The 10 T cell receptor beta chains below come from one sample, sequenced in a study of OX40 agonist ivuxolimab in advanced cancers. Assay: immunoSEQ multiplex PCR; the TCRdb copy retains only in-frame clones and omits some. The sample carries tens of thousands of clones, around 94% recorded once. The sample consisted of CD4+ or CD8+ T cells sorted from blood, taken in a trial of the OX40 agonist ivuxolimab. These receptors all stem from an adult with an advanced solid tumor such as melanoma, head and neck, liver or kidney cancer.

V is TRBV6-6 and J is TRBJ1-3; 9 bases are shared with TRBD1. Trimming took 6 bases from V and 6 from J; bases not matched to a gene: 6. The germline gives CDR1 MNHNY, CDR2 SVGAGI (reference sequence). The CDR3 has 14 residues. DNA of the CDR3: TGTGCCAGCAGACCGGGACAGGGTGAAAACACCATATATTTT. The encoded protein is CASRPGQGENTIYF.

CDR3 in DNA: TGTGCCAGCAGCCAACAGGGTAGCACAGATACGCAGTATTTT. Amino acid sequence: CASSQQGSTDTQYF. The V call is TRBV13, the J call TRBJ2-3; TRBD1 might be the D (6 bases). Germline values: CDR1 PRHDT, CDR2 FYEKMQ (reference sequence). This CDR3 spans 14 amino acids. V gave up 5 bases and J gave up 0 bases, with 9 bases separating them.

This chain joins TRBV7-9 and TRBJ2-2; 8 nucleotides line up with TRBD1. This CDR3 comprises 16 residues. Germline V gives CDR1 SEHNR, CDR2 FQNEAQ (reference sequence). J was trimmed by 1 base and V by 5 bases; bases with no gene match: 6. The CDR3 DNA is TGTGCCAGCAGCCAAGGGACAGGCCTGAACACCGGGGAGCTGTTTTTT. Residues: CASSQGTGLNTGELFF. Full variable domain (missing parts from reference TRBV7-9 and TRBJ2-2): DTGVSQNPRHKITKRGQNVTFRCDPISEHNRLYWYRQTLGQGPEFLTYFQNEAQLEKSRLLSDRFSAERPKGSFSTLEIQRTEQGDSAMYLCASSQGTGLNTGELFFGEGSRLTVL.

The rearrangement uses TRBV27 and TRBJ1-1; D is unclear. Germline-derived CDR1 and CDR2 are MNHEY and SMNVEV (reference sequence). This CDR3 region has 14 residues. With 3 bases removed from V and 4 bases from J, the gap between germline ends came to 12 bases. The CDR3 region is CASSLDYSGTEAFF. The CDR3 DNA sequence: TGTGCCAGCAGTTTGGACTACTCGGGCACTGAAGCTTTCTTT.

The chain has TRBV18 and TRBJ2-7; maybe TRBD2 (6 bases). The germline CDR1 and CDR2 sequences are KGHSH and LQKENI. The CDR3 length is 16 residues. The V and J ends lost 2 bases and 0 bases respectively, with 14 bases between them. DNA for the CDR3: TGTGCCAGCTCACCAAGTAGAGTAGCGGTCTCCTACGAGCAGTACTTC. Its protein is CASSPSRVAVSYEQYF.

The rearrangement joins TRBV4-1 to TRBJ2-7; maybe TRBD1 (6 bases). Trimming shortened V by 0 bases and J by 2 bases, and 11 bases separated the two germline ends. Germline V CDR1 and CDR2: MGHRA, YSYEKL. The CDR3 totals 15 residues. CDR3 DNA sequence: TGCGCCAGCAGCCAAGAGACAGGACCTGCCTACGAGCAGTACTTC. Protein: CASSQETGPAYEQYF.

The V call is TRBV21-1, the J call TRBJ1-1; the table assigns TRBD1, which was not confirmed against the DNA. TRBV21-1 is classified as a pseudogene. The CDR3 consists of 12 residues. CDR3 sequence (DNA): TGTGCCAGCAGCAAAAAGGGGATAGGGGCTTTCTTT. It is translated as CASSKKGIGAFF.

V is TRBV10-2 and J is TRBJ1-2; TRBD1 matches 7 bases. The CDR3 sequence is 18 residues long. The V gene's germline CDR1 is WSHSY and CDR2 SAAADI. J gave up 0 bases and V 3 bases, and 13 bases lay outside the gene matches. The CDR3 DNA sequence: TGCGCCAGCAGTGAAGCCGCCGACAGGGTTGGGCCTAACTATGGCTACACCTTC. Its translation: CASSEAADRVGPNYGYTF.

The chain joins TRBV19 to TRBJ1-2; D unclear. V was shortened by 0 bases and J by 2 bases, with 13 bases between the two germline ends. The CDR3 runs 16 residues. The V gene's germline CDR1 is LNHDA and CDR2 SQIVND (reference sequence). CDR3 nucleotides: TGTGCCAGTAGTATAGATTCAGCCTTGAGGAACTATGGCTACACCTTC. As protein: CASSIDSALRNYGYTF.

The chain uses TRBV7-9 and TRBJ2-7; D remains ambiguous. Germline V gene sequence: CDR1 SEHNR, CDR2 FQNEAQ (reference sequence). V lost 3 bases and J lost 6, with 15 bases in between. The length of the CDR3 is 14 residues. The CDR3 loop reads CASSLVLSFPEQYF. Here the CDR3 DNA reads TGTGCCAGCAGCTTGGTGCTAAGTTTTCCCGAGCAGTACTTC.